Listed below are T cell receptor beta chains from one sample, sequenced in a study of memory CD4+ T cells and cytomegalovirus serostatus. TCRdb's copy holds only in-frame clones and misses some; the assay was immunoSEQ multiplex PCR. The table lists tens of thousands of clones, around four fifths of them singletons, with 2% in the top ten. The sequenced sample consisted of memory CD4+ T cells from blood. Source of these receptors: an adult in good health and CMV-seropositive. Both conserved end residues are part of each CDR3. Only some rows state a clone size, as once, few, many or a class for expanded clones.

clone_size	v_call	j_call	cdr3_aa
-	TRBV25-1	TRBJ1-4	CASREGVEKLFF
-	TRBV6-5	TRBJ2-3	CASSLGQSTDTQYF
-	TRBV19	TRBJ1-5	CASTRFTSYSNQPQHF
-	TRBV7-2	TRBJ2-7	CASSSRRGYEQYF
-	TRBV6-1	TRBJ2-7	CASSATGGGYEQYF
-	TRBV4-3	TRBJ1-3	CASSPDGSGNTIYF
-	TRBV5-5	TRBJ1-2	CASSFWYGYTF
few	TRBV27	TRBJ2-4	CASSGPSKNIQYF
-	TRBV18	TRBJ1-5	CASSPSDSHQPQHF
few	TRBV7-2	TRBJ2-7	CASSLWASASYEQYF
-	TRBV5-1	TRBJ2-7	CASSGAGGPAYEQYF
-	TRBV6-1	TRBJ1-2	CASIPQVHSNYGYTF
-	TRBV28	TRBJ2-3	CASSSPGAGGPDTQYF
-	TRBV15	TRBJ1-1	CATSRDRGRGAFF
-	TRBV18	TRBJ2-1	CASSPRGLLGNEQFF
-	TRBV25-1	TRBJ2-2	CASSDGSPTGELFF
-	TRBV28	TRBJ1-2	CASSSKGYGYTF